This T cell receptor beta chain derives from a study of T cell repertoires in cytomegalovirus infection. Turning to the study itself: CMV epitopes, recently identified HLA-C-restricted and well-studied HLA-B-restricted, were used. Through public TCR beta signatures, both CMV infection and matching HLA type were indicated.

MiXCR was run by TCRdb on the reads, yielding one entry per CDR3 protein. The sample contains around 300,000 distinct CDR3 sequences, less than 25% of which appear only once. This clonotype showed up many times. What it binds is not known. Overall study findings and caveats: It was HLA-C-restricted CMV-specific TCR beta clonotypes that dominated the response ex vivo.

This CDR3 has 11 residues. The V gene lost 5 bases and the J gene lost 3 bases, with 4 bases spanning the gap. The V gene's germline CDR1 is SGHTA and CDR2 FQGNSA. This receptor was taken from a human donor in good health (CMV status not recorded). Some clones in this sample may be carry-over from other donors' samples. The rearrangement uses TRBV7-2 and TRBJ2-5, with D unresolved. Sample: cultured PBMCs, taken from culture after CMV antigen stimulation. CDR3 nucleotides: TGTGCCAGCAGCACCGAAGAGACCCAGTACTTC. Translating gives CASSTEETQYF.